One and the same sample provided the 4 T cell receptor beta chains below, sequenced in a study of T cell repertoires in cytomegalovirus infection. TCRdb reprocessed the reads with MiXCR, giving one entry per CDR3 protein. The sample has some 600,000 distinct CDR3 sequences, roughly 26% seen once. Sequencing was done on a sample of CD8+ T cells from PBMCs. The receptor set was obtained from a human donor in good health (CMV status not recorded). Some clones in this sample may be carry-over from other donors' samples.

V usage is TRBV2 and J usage is TRBJ2-1; a weak D match, TRBD1 (6 bases). The V gene's germline CDR1 is SNHLY and CDR2 FYNNEI. V dropped 4 bases and J dropped 2 bases, with 12 bases sitting between them. The CDR3 spans 15 residues. This CDR3 is CASSVYRAAYNEQFF. The CDR3 nucleotides read TGTGCCAGCAGTGTTTACAGGGCGGCCTACAATGAGCAGTTCTTC.

The genes are TRBV6-2 or TRBV6-3 and TRBJ1-5; TRBD1 matches at 8 bases. Germline trimming cut 0 bases from V and 9 bases from J; bases unmatched to any gene: 7. Germline V gives CDR1 MNHEY, CDR2 SVGEGT. The CDR3 consists of 15 residues. The CDR3 loop reads CASSYSKTGDSPQHF. The CDR3 DNA follows: TGTGCCAGCAGTTACTCGAAGACAGGGGATTCGCCCCAGCATTTT.

This clonotype appeared many times. This chain connects TRBV19 to TRBJ1-5; 9 nucleotides line up with TRBD1. The length of the CDR3 is 14 residues. From germline, CDR1 is LNHDA and CDR2 SQIVND (reference sequence). J was trimmed by 6 bases and V by 9 bases; bases with no gene match: 9. CDR3 in DNA: TGTGCCAGCAGCACCGACAGGGGGGGTCAGCCCCAGCATTTT. Translated: CASSTDRGGQPQHF.

This chain uses TRBV5-1 with TRBJ2-1, with 9 bases matching TRBD1. Trimming took 3 bases from V and 5 from J; bases not matched to a gene: 3. Germline lookup yields CDR1 SGHRS and CDR2 YFSETQ. The CDR3 is made up of 14 amino acids. The DNA for the CDR3 is TGCGCCAGCAGCTGGGGGACAGGGAACAATGAGCAGTTCTTC. It yields the protein CASSWGTGNNEQFF.